Presented here are 17 T cell receptor beta chains from one specimen sequenced in a study of blood T cell repertoires in COVID-19. Repertoires were generated with immunoSEQ multiplex PCR, while TCRdb's copy carries only in-frame clones and drops some. The table lists 330,000 or so clones, 87% of them singletons, with approximately 10% in the top ten. Sequenced sample: peripheral blood. The receptor set was obtained from a man aged 30 to 39 with COVID-19, enrolled during active disease.

V and J are TRBV5-5 and TRBJ1-5, with TRBD1 as a possible D gene (5 bases). The CDR3 has 16 amino acids. Germline CDR1 and CDR2: SGHKS and YYEKEE (reference sequence). Trimming removed 0 bases at V and 0 bases at J, with 10 bases between. The CDR3 DNA reads TGTGCCAGCAGCTTGGGGGCAGGGTATAGCAATCAGCCCCAGCATTTT. Protein: CASSLGAGYSNQPQHF.

The chain combines TRBV4-3 with TRBJ2-1; 7 nucleotides line up with TRBD2. Germline assignment: CDR1 LGHNA and CDR2 YSLEER. V was pared by 3 bases and J by 0 bases, with 11 bases of the junction left unmatched. The CDR3 is made up of 18 amino acids. The CDR3 reads CASSQEPGLRYSYNEQFF. The CDR3 DNA reads TGCGCCAGCAGCCAGGAGCCGGGACTACGTTACTCCTACAATGAGCAGTTCTTC.

V is TRBV27 and J is TRBJ2-5; 7 bases fit TRBD2. Germline lookup yields CDR1 MNHEY and CDR2 SMNVEV (reference sequence). The CDR3 consists of 14 residues. J lost 1 base, V lost 8 bases, and 7 bases had no gene match. In DNA form, the CDR3 reads TGTGCCAGCGGACCGGGAGGAGTCCAAGAGACCCAGTACTTC. Its translation: CASGPGGVQETQYF.

CDR3 coding DNA: TGTGCCACTACGACAACAGGGGGGGGTACCGGGGAGCTGTTTTTT. Translated: CATTTTGGGTGELFF. J is TRBJ2-2 and V is TRBV27; D might be TRBD1 (8 bases). The V end was cut by 10 bases, the J end by 5 bases, with 20 bases between. Germline CDR1 is MNHEY and CDR2 is SMNVEV (reference sequence). The CDR3 loop spans 15 amino acids.

This sequence joins TRBV5-5 and TRBJ2-7; no clear D gene. Germline V CDR1 and CDR2: SGHKS, YYEKEE (reference sequence). The CDR3 has 13 amino acids. Trimming cost V 0 bases and J 3 bases, with 7 bases left between them. In DNA form, the CDR3 reads TGTGCCAGCAGCTTGGACACCTTCTACGAGCAGTACTTC. Translated: CASSLDTFYEQYF. Filled out from reference TRBV5-5 and TRBJ2-7, the complete variable domain reads DAGVTQSPTHLIKTRGQQVTLRCSPISGHKSVSWYQQVLGQGPQFIFQYYEKEERGRGNFPDRFSARQFPNYSSELNVNALLLGDSALYLCASSLDTFYEQYFGPGTRLTVT.

The chain recombines TRBV4-2 with TRBJ1-4, with 9 bases aligning to TRBD1. CDR1 and CDR2 from the germline V gene are LGHNA and YNFKEQ. This CDR3 contains 14 residues. V lost 0 bases and J lost 15; bases outside the gene matches: 8. This chain's CDR3 is CASSQEKGTGFMFF. Here the CDR3 DNA reads TGTGCCAGCAGCCAAGAAAAGGGGACAGGGTTTATGTTTTTT.

The chain is built from TRBV9 and TRBJ2-1, with 7 positions matching TRBD2. Germline CDR1 and CDR2: SGDLS and YYNGEE. Germline trimming cut 2 bases from V and 6 bases from J; bases unmatched to any gene: 2. The CDR3 is made up of 13 amino acids. The CDR3 spells CASSVTSFNEQFF. DNA for the CDR3: TGTGCCAGCAGCGTGACTAGCTTCAATGAGCAGTTCTTC.

This chain uses TRBV19 with TRBJ2-2; 10 bases line up with TRBD2. Per germline, CDR1 LNHDA and CDR2 SQIVND (reference sequence). With V trimmed by 6 bases and J by 0 bases, 7 bases remained unmatched. The CDR3 length is 17 residues. The CDR3 bases are TGTGCCAGTAGCCCTAGCGGGAGTCTAACGAACACCGGGGAGCTGTTTTTT. This translates into CASSPSGSLTNTGELFF.

This clone was recorded once. The V call is TRBV4-1, the J call TRBJ2-7, with D maybe TRBD2 (6 bases). The V gene lost 7 bases and the J gene lost 2 bases, with 15 bases spanning the gap. This CDR3 contains 14 residues. Looked up from germline, CDR1 is MGHRA and CDR2 is YSYEKL. DNA for the CDR3: TGCGCCAGCACTCCGGGGGTTGGGCCCTACGAGCAGTACTTC. Its translation: CASTPGVGPYEQYF.

This chain uses TRBV19 with TRBJ2-7; 11 bases line up with TRBD1. CDR3 length: 14 residues. After removal of 6 bases from V and 4 bases from J, the junction contained 5 bases not matched to a gene. Germline lookup yields CDR1 LNHDA and CDR2 SQIVND (reference sequence). Here the CDR3 DNA reads TGTGCCAGTAGCCGGGGACAGGGGGTATACGAGCAGTACTTC. Translation gives CASSRGQGVYEQYF.

The rearrangement links TRBV19 to TRBJ1-5; D remains unclear. The length of the CDR3 is 16 residues. Per germline, CDR1 LNHDA and CDR2 SQIVND (reference sequence). Trimming cost V 3 bases and J 0 bases, with 12 bases left between them. The CDR3 DNA reads TGTGCCAGTAGTATCCAGCGCGACCATAGCAATCAGCCCCAGCATTTT. Translated: CASSIQRDHSNQPQHF.

The J gene is TRBJ1-1, the V gene TRBV30; D unclear. This CDR3 has 15 amino acids. V dropped 4 bases and J dropped 7 bases, with 22 bases sitting between them. CDR1 is GTSNPN and CDR2 is SVGIG in the germline V gene (reference sequence). CDR3 residues: CAWKGGRRLRNEAFF. The DNA of the CDR3 is TGTGCCTGGAAAGGAGGGAGACGGTTGAGGAATGAAGCTTTCTTT.

The V gene is TRBV7-3, the J gene TRBJ1-4; TRBD1 might be the D (5 bases). V was shortened by 3 bases and J by 8 bases, with 10 bases between the two germline ends. This CDR3 spans 13 amino acids. Germline assignment: CDR1 SGHTA and CDR2 FQGTGA. The CDR3 protein is CASSLGLGEKLFF. DNA of the CDR3: TGTGCCAGCAGCTTGGGACTGGGGGAAAAACTGTTTTTT.

V and J are TRBV6-5 and TRBJ2-5; 10 nucleotides agree with TRBD2. V lost 4 bases, J lost 2 bases, and 7 bases stayed unmatched. Germline CDR1 reads MNHEY; CDR2 reads SVGAGI. The CDR3 is 16 amino acids. CDR3 sequence reads: CASSSQKLAGQETQYF. As DNA, the CDR3 is TGTGCCAGCAGTTCTCAAAAACTAGCGGGACAAGAGACCCAGTACTTC.

This chain uses TRBV27 with TRBJ2-5; 9 bases line up with TRBD2. V dropped 7 bases and J dropped 1; count of bases not matched to a gene: 7. CDR3 size: 15 residues. CDR1 and CDR2 (germline): MNHEY, SMNVEV (reference sequence). DNA of the CDR3: TGTGCCAGCACCGTAAGCGGGAGGAGCCAAGAGACCCAGTACTTC. As protein: CASTVSGRSQETQYF.

The J gene is TRBJ2-2, the V gene TRBV3-1 (or the pseudogene TRBV3-2), with D possibly TRBD1 on 6 matching bases. Per the germline V gene, CDR1 is LGHDT and CDR2 is YNNKEL (reference sequence). With 2 bases removed from V and 3 bases from J, the gap between germline ends came to 19 bases. The CDR3 is 18 amino acids. Written as DNA, the CDR3 is TGTGCCAGCAGCCAAAACCCGCTTGTGGGGGCGGACACCGGGGAGCTGTTTTTT. Protein product: CASSQNPLVGADTGELFF.

The chain carries TRBV3-1 (or the pseudogene TRBV3-2) and TRBJ2-7; possible D gene TRBD1, 5 bases. The CDR3 runs 13 residues. Germline V CDR1 and CDR2: LGHDT, YNNKEL (reference sequence). Trimming shortened V by 0 bases and J by 3 bases, and 6 bases separated the two germline ends. CDR3 amino acids: CASSQDQGYEQYF. Written as DNA, the CDR3 is TGTGCCAGCAGCCAAGATCAGGGCTACGAGCAGTACTTC.